The TCR beta chain described here comes from a study of T cell responses to AZD1222 COVID-19 vaccine. Libraries were prepared by immunoSEQ multiplex PCR; TCRdb keeps only in-frame clonotypes and omits some of them. The top ten clones hold more than 10% of a sample with around 75,000 clones, more than 75% of them seen once. Trimming at V came to 5 bases and at J to 4 bases, leaving 5 bases not matched to a gene. In germline, CDR1 is SGHTS, CDR2 YDEGEE. The CDR3 extends over 14 amino acids. The TCR was taken from an adult in good health. The chain uses TRBV5-8 and TRBJ1-2, with TRBD1 identical over 10 bases. Here the sequenced sample was peripheral blood, taken on day 0 of AZD1222 vaccination. The CDR3 region is CASSTGDRGYGYTF. Here the CDR3 DNA reads TGTGCCAGCAGTACCGGGGACAGGGGCTATGGCTACACCTTC.